Presented here are 21 T cell receptor beta chains from one specimen sequenced in a study of cytomegalovirus exposure and HLA in healthy donors. A multiplex PCR was run with 60 Vbeta primers and 13 Jbeta primers. Profiling relied on immunoSEQ multiplex PCR, and the TCRdb table lists in-frame clones only, not all of them. The top ten clones hold approximately 0.9% of a sample with about 110,000 clones, roughly 73% of them seen once. The sample taken for sequencing was PBMCs. The receptors stem from a woman younger than 45 in good health and CMV-seronegative.

This clone was counted only a few times. One end of the junction does not line up with germline, which may come from a read error. V is TRBV7-9 and J is TRBJ1-6, with a possible D match to TRBD1 (5 bases). The CDR3 is 15 amino acids. Germline loops: CDR1 SEHNR, CDR2 FQNEAQ (reference sequence). The CDR3 DNA follows: TGTTCCAGCAGTCAGTCTGGGGGGTGGAATTCACCCCTCCACTTT. It encodes CSSSQSGGWNSPLHF. The whole variable domain, remainder taken from reference TRBV7-9 and TRBJ1-6, is DTGVSQNPRHKITKRGQNVTFRCDPISEHNRLYWYRQTLGQGPEFLTYFQNEAQLEKSRLLSDRFSAERPKGSFSTLEIQRTEQGDSAMYLCSSSQSGGWNSPLHFGNGTRLTVT.

V gene TRBV15 combines with J gene TRBJ1-2; D uncertain. The V gene lost 1 base and the J gene lost 8 bases, with 8 bases spanning the gap. The CDR3 covers 12 residues. CDR1 is LNHNV and CDR2 is YYDKDF in the germline V gene (reference sequence). The CDR3, as DNA: TGTGCCACCAGCAGAGCGGGGTACGGCTACACCTTC. Translation gives CATSRAGYGYTF.

The chain links TRBV30 to TRBJ2-1; perhaps TRBD1 as D (6 bases). The CDR3 runs to 13 residues. Germline V lookup: CDR1 GTSNPN, CDR2 SVGIG (reference sequence). Trimming pared 5 bases from V and 9 bases from J, leaving 17 bases between. CDR3 sequence: CAWEIQGSLEQFF. The CDR3 coding sequence is TGTGCCTGGGAGATCCAGGGGTCGCTTGAGCAGTTCTTC. Filled out from reference TRBV30 and TRBJ2-1, the complete variable domain reads SQTIHQWPATLVQPVGSPLSLECTVEGTSNPNLYWYRQAAGRGLQLLFYSVGIGQISSEVPQNLSASRPQDRQFILSSKKLLLSDSGFYLCAWEIQGSLEQFFGPGTRLTVL.

In its sample, this clone was seen once. The chain links TRBV10-2 to TRBJ1-4; D is ambiguous. The V gene's germline CDR1 is WSHSY and CDR2 SAAADI. The CDR3 contains 14 residues. V was shortened by 2 bases and J by 4 bases, with 8 bases between the two germline ends. In DNA form, the CDR3 reads TGCGCCAGCAGTGAGCGTCAGATTAATGAAAAACTGTTTTTT. Encoded protein: CASSERQINEKLFF.

CDR3 nucleotides: TGTGCCAGCAGTTTGGGGACAGGGGGCGTTTTTTTTGGCTACACCTTC. The encoded protein is CASSLGTGGVFFGYTF. The chain employs TRBV28 and TRBJ1-2; 12 bases align to TRBD1. J gave up 7 bases and V 3 bases, and 9 bases lay outside the gene matches. Germline V gene sequence: CDR1 MDHEN, CDR2 SYDVKM. CDR3 length equals 16 residues.

V gene TRBV30 combines with J gene TRBJ1-2; D unresolved. V was shortened by 1 base and J by 4 bases, with 10 bases between the two germline ends. Germline assignment: CDR1 GTSNPN and CDR2 SVGIG (reference sequence). This CDR3 contains 13 residues. CDR3 amino acids: CAWSALPGYGYTF. CDR3 nucleotide sequence: TGTGCCTGGAGTGCCCTCCCGGGCTATGGCTACACCTTC.

V and J are TRBV5-1 and TRBJ1-5, with D possibly being TRBD1 (5 bases). The CDR3 runs 15 residues. Trimming stripped 0 bases from V and 2 bases from J, with 9 bases between. Germline assignment: CDR1 SGHRS and CDR2 YFSETQ. The CDR3 protein is CASSLGGEGNQPQHF. In nucleotides, the CDR3 is TGCGCCAGCAGCTTGGGGGGGGAGGGCAATCAGCCCCAGCATTTT.

This clone was seen more than once but under ten times. V and J are TRBV11-3 and TRBJ2-2; D perhaps matches TRBD2 (7 bases). V was shortened by 5 bases and J by 4 bases, with 20 bases between the two germline ends. Germline CDR1 SGHNT, CDR2 YENEEA. This CDR3 spans 17 amino acids. Here the CDR3 DNA reads TGTGCCAGCAGCGCCCAGCGGGGCAGGGGATTCACCGGGGAGCTGTTTTTT. It codes for CASSAQRGRGFTGELFF.

The chain is built from TRBV4-3 and TRBJ1-6, with 9 bases lining up with TRBD1. The CDR3 covers 16 residues. Unmatched junction bases numbered 3, after V lost 6 bases and J lost 0 bases. Looked up from germline, CDR1 is LGHNA and CDR2 is YSLEER. The CDR3 sequence: CASRQGASSYNSPLHF. Written as DNA, the CDR3 is TGCGCCAGCAGACAGGGGGCAAGCTCCTATAATTCACCCCTCCACTTT.

This clone was counted only a few times. V usage is TRBV6-6 and J usage is TRBJ1-2, with a possible D match to TRBD1 (5 bases). CDR1 MNHNY and CDR2 SVGAGI come from the germline V gene (reference sequence). Trimming removed 6 bases from V and 6 bases from J, with 8 bases in between. This CDR3 is 11 amino acids long. The CDR3 DNA is TGTGCCAGCAGCATCAGGGATGGCTACACCTTC. Translated, it gives CASSIRDGYTF.

The rearrangement links TRBV9 to TRBJ2-3; a weak D match, TRBD2 (6 bases). Trimming removed 1 base at V and 5 bases at J, with 14 bases between. Germline assignment: CDR1 SGDLS and CDR2 YYNGEE. The CDR3 sequence is 15 residues long. The CDR3 is CASSVRVVGGDTQYF. The CDR3, as DNA: TGTGCCAGCAGCGTAAGGGTTGTGGGAGGAGATACGCAGTATTTT.

The chain employs TRBV19 and TRBJ1-1; a weak D match, TRBD1 (5 bases). The CDR3 spans 13 residues. The germline gives CDR1 LNHDA, CDR2 SQIVND (reference sequence). V was cut by 4 bases and J by 1 base, with 7 bases left in between. The CDR3 bases are TGTGCCAGTAGTAGACAGCCGAACACTGAAGCTTTCTTT. Amino acid sequence: CASSRQPNTEAFF.

The CDR3 protein is CASSSQPMTGAYGYTF. CDR3 sequence (DNA): TGTGCCAGCAGTTCTCAACCCATGACAGGGGCCTATGGCTACACCTTC. This chain links TRBV6-5 with TRBJ1-2; 8 nucleotides align to TRBD1. CDR3 length equals 16 residues. Germline V gene lookup returns CDR1 MNHEY and CDR2 SVGAGI. V shed 4 bases and J 4 bases; nucleotides not matched to a gene: 11.

This chain uses TRBV6-5 with TRBJ1-2; D is undetermined. The V end lost 7 bases, the J end lost 4 bases, and 13 bases lay between the germline ends. There are 13 residues in the CDR3. The V gene's germline CDR1 is MNHEY and CDR2 SVGAGI. CDR3 loop: CASTVGSSYGYTF. The CDR3 DNA follows: TGTGCCAGCACTGTGGGGAGTTCCTATGGCTACACCTTC.

The J gene is TRBJ2-1, the V gene TRBV5-1, with a tentative D call TRBD2 (5 bases). The V gene lost 1 base and the J gene lost 8 bases, with 7 bases spanning the gap. The CDR3 has 12 residues. Germline V CDR1 and CDR2: SGHRS, YFSETQ. In DNA form, the CDR3 reads TGCGCCAGCAGCTTGCGGGGTCATGAGCAGTTCTTC. Translation gives CASSLRGHEQFF.

The J gene is TRBJ1-6, the V gene TRBV30; maybe TRBD1 (6 bases). Germline V gene lookup returns CDR1 GTSNPN and CDR2 SVGIG (reference sequence). Trimming removed 3 bases at V and 5 bases at J, with 20 bases between. The CDR3 has 17 residues. DNA of the CDR3: TGTGCCTGGAGACGACTAGGGGGGGGGATGAATAATTCACCCCTCCACTTT. It is translated as CAWRRLGGGMNNSPLHF.

The J gene is TRBJ1-2, the V gene TRBV14, with D possibly matching TRBD1 (5 bases). The CDR3 has 13 residues. From germline, CDR1 is SGHDN and CDR2 FVKESK. V was shortened by 3 bases and J by 4 bases, with 9 bases between the two germline ends. The chain's CDR3 is CASSQVTAYGYTF. The CDR3 DNA follows: TGTGCCAGCAGCCAGGTGACAGCCTATGGCTACACCTTC.

The gene calls are TRBV10-1 and TRBJ2-7; 9 bases are a match to TRBD2. The trim removed 6 bases at V and 4 bases at J, leaving 7 bases unmatched. The germline gives CDR1 WNHNN, CDR2 SYGVQD (reference sequence). There are 14 residues in the CDR3. CDR3 in DNA: TGCGCCAGCAGCTTAGCGGGAGATCGGTACGAGCAGTACTTC. Protein: CASSLAGDRYEQYF.

The J gene is TRBJ2-3, the V gene TRBV30; D is perhaps TRBD2 (5 bases). The CDR3 has 17 residues. Per the germline V gene, CDR1 is GTSNPN and CDR2 is SVGIG (reference sequence). The V end lost 2 bases, the J end lost 7 bases, and 25 bases lay between the germline ends. CDR3 coding DNA: TGTGCCTGGAGTCCCACCCACGGGGTCTCGCCCTTCCATACGCAGTATTTT. Protein product: CAWSPTHGVSPFHTQYF.

The rearrangement uses TRBV18 and TRBJ1-5, with D possibly being TRBD1 (5 bases). Trimming took off 6 bases at V and 5 bases at J, with 14 bases between the two ends. Per the germline V gene, CDR1 is KGHSH and CDR2 is LQKENI. CDR3 size: 14 residues. The CDR3 nucleotides are TGTGCCAGCTCCACGGGGGGTGGTGATCAGCCCCAGCATTTT. It yields the protein CASSTGGGDQPQHF.

DNA for the CDR3: TGTGCCAGCAGTGAAAGGAGCGGGAGGGCCGGGGAGCTGTTTTTT. This translates into CASSERSGRAGELFF. The chain recombines TRBV2 with TRBJ2-2; TRBD2 matches 10 bases. Losses at the gene ends were 2 bases for V and 6 bases for J; bases not matched to a gene: 3. CDR1 and CDR2 from the germline V gene are SNHLY and FYNNEI. The CDR3 loop spans 15 amino acids.